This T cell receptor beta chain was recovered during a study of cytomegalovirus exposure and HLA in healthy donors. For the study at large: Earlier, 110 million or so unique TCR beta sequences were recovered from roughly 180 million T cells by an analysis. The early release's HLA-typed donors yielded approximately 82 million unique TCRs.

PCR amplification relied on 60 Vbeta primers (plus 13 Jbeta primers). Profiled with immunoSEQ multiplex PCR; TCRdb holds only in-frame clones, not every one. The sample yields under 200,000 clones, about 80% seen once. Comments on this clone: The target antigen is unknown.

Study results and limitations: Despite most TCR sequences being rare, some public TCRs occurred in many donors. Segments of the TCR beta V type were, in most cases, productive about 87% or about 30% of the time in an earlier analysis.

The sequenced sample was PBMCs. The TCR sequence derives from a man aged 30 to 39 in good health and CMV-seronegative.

CDR3 protein: CASSHTRSYGYTF. CDR3 DNA: TGTGCCAGCAGCCATACAAGATCCTATGGCTACACCTTC. The chain joins TRBV5-6 to TRBJ1-2; D ambiguous. Per the germline V gene, CDR1 is SGHDT and CDR2 is YYEEEE. CDR3 length equals 13 residues. V lost 4 bases and J lost 4, with 11 bases in between.